This entry features one TCR beta chain sequence. Its target is not known. The data originate from a study of cytomegalovirus exposure and HLA in healthy donors. Researchers ran the PCR with 60 Vbeta and 13 Jbeta primers. Repertoires were generated with immunoSEQ multiplex PCR, while TCRdb's copy carries only in-frame clones and drops some. The sample includes 40,000 or so clones. V lost 4 bases to trimming and J lost 7 bases, with 10 bases between them. Germline V gene sequence: CDR1 MDHEN, CDR2 SYDVKM. CDR3 size: 12 residues. The study's findings and limits: TCR beta sequences reportedly predicted most subjects' HLA-A and HLA-B alleles accurately.

The sample comprised PBMCs. The receptor was derived from a male donor in good health and CMV-seronegative. The V and J genes are TRBV28 and TRBJ1-1; D unclear. The CDR3 loop reads CASSSLLDEAFF. DNA for the CDR3: TGTGCCAGCAGTTCCCTCTTAGATGAAGCTTTCTTT. Together with reference TRBV28 and TRBJ1-1, the CDR3 gives the full variable domain: DVKVTQSSRYLVKRTGEKVFLECVQDMDHENMFWYRQDPGLGLRLIYFSYDVKMKEKGDIPEGYSVSREKKERFSLILESASTNQTSMYLCASSSLLDEAFFGQGTRLTVV.